A selection of T cell receptor beta chains follows, all from one sample in a study of blood T cell repertoires in COVID-19. Clones were read by immunoSEQ multiplex PCR, and TCRdb kept only the in-frame ones, dropping some. Of about 310,000 clones listed, around 90% were seen once; the top ten hold over 1%. The specimen was peripheral blood. Receptors were obtained from a man in his sixties or seventies with acute or convalescent COVID-19. Both conserved end residues are part of each CDR3. The D gene is left open where the match is weak.

V: TRBV18
J: TRBJ2-3
D: TRBD2
CDR3: CASSRDRASSGGRTWPDTQYF

V: TRBV9
J: TRBJ1-1
D: TRBD1
CDR3: CASSPQQGAGTEAFF

V: TRBV29-1
J: TRBJ1-1
D: TRBD1
CDR3: CSAFRQGKNTEAFF

V: TRBV6-5
J: TRBJ1-3
D: -
CDR3: CASSPTGSGNTIYF

V: TRBV11-3
J: TRBJ2-2
D: TRBD2
CDR3: CASSFHLTAGEVTGELFF

V: TRBV24-1
J: TRBJ2-1
D: -
CDR3: CATSPGAGAHNEQFF

V: TRBV5-1
J: TRBJ1-1
D: -
CDR3: CASSQGSTMNTEAFF

V: TRBV5-6
J: TRBJ1-6
D: -
CDR3: CASSFVGRGNSPLHF

V: TRBV3-1/TRBV3-2
J: TRBJ1-1
D: -
CDR3: CASNEGTEAFF

V: TRBV5-6
J: TRBJ1-2
D: -
CDR3: CASSLTAYGYTF

V: TRBV18
J: TRBJ2-2
D: -
CDR3: CASSPDLGNTGELFF

V: TRBV3-1/TRBV3-2
J: TRBJ2-3
D: -
CDR3: CASSRSADSTDTQYF

V: TRBV6-2/TRBV6-3
J: TRBJ1-2
D: -
CDR3: CASSLGQNYGYTF

V: TRBV28
J: TRBJ2-5
D: -
CDR3: CASSFGGIQETQYF

V: TRBV4-2
J: TRBJ2-1
D: -
CDR3: CASSPHQGLTYAHSYNEQFF

V: TRBV28
J: TRBJ1-2
D: TRBD1
CDR3: CASSWPRDRGGNGYTF

V: TRBV4-2
J: TRBJ2-1
D: TRBD2
CDR3: CASSQDMTSGRAQFF

V: TRBV30
J: TRBJ2-4
D: -
CDR3: CAWTEEGTTKNIQYF

V: TRBV5-1
J: TRBJ2-3
D: -
CDR3: CASADPRDTDTQYF

V: TRBV9
J: TRBJ1-6
D: -
CDR3: CASSVMDQGYSPLHF

V: TRBV5-4
J: TRBJ2-2
D: -
CDR3: CASSPGNPTDTGELFF

V: TRBV9
J: TRBJ2-2
D: TRBD2
CDR3: CASSPRGLASTGELFF

V: TRBV2
J: TRBJ2-1
D: TRBD2
CDR3: CASRQTTSGNYNEQFF

V: TRBV7-2
J: TRBJ1-6
D: TRBD1
CDR3: CASSLDRAGASPLHF

V: TRBV4-2
J: TRBJ1-4
D: -
CDR3: CASSQGEGGEKLFF

V: TRBV10-3
J: TRBJ1-2
D: -
CDR3: CAISESWTDHYGYTF

V: TRBV7-9
J: TRBJ1-1
D: -
CDR3: CASSDNRVSMTEAFF

V: TRBV7-2
J: TRBJ2-5
D: TRBD2
CDR3: CASSPGTVAGGQQETQYF

V: TRBV7-9
J: TRBJ1-3
D: TRBD1
CDR3: CASSLTGVGNTIYF

V: TRBV7-2
J: TRBJ1-5
D: -
CDR3: CASSDLGWLQPQHF

V: TRBV5-8
J: TRBJ1-3
D: TRBD1
CDR3: CASRDRFPGNTIYF

V: TRBV6-5
J: TRBJ1-5
D: -
CDR3: CASRNRDSFQPQHF

V: TRBV5-1
J: TRBJ1-3
D: TRBD1
CDR3: CASSSGGDGNTIYF

V: TRBV19
J: TRBJ1-2
D: -
CDR3: CASLNYKGYGYTF

V: TRBV6-2/TRBV6-3
J: TRBJ1-1
D: -
CDR3: CASSRYGAVTEAFF

V: TRBV12-3/TRBV12-4
J: TRBJ1-2
D: -
CDR3: CASGYSASYGYTF

V: TRBV5-5
J: TRBJ1-1
D: -
CDR3: CASSLTGSTEAFF

V: TRBV24-1
J: TRBJ2-7
D: TRBD2
CDR3: CATSDAPLAGGLYEQYF

V: TRBV6-2/TRBV6-3
J: TRBJ2-7
D: -
CDR3: CASSYSMVAGREQYF

V: TRBV4-1
J: TRBJ2-5
D: TRBD2
CDR3: CASSQDGVAGVLGETQYF

V: TRBV6-5
J: TRBJ1-5
D: TRBD1
CDR3: CASSFGTGMGNQPQHF

V: TRBV28
J: TRBJ1-3
D: TRBD1
CDR3: CASSYGQGAPGNTIYF